This entry describes one T cell receptor (beta chain). This clone was seen a single time. No cognate antigen has been identified for it. No base-level quality is on record; no much larger clone is a single base apart. This sample was taken from a study of blood T cell repertoires in COVID-19 (dated by TCRdb to 2020 to 2022). Some background on the complete study: Samples covering the acute and convalescent phases of COVID-19 were provided by collaborators in the United States, Italy and Spain. The repertoires were made available in a free public database intended to serve as a resource for research on the immune response to SARS-CoV-2. A de-identified subject ID, COVID-19 status, age in years and sex were almost always included in the sample metadata. Samples were obtained from the ongoing ImmuneRACE study (first 160 participants) and from over 1,000 subjects provided by 6 global collaborators. Subjects who had been exposed to COVID-19, were actively infected with it, or had recovered from it provided the deeply sampled blood TCRbeta repertoires that made up the dataset. The material from the prospective study consisted of cDNA or gDNA derived from T cells, B-cell-depleted T cells, or PBMCs. Where available, HLA class I and class II types were taken from metadata supplied by the sample provider and were not determined by assay-based typing. Beyond this particular receptor, the publication reports: Clinical and demographic metadata were provided uncurated, with the amount varying by source and participant.

From cysteine to phenylalanine, the CDR3 is 16 amino acids long. Only the CDR3 region is kept as DNA, spanning 48 bases read in frame from base 1. According to the germline V gene, CDR1 reads SGHVS and CDR2 reads FNYEAQ. Trimming removed 4 bases from V and 0 bases from J, leaving 13 bases between the germline ends. TCRbeta CDR3 regions were amplified from genomic DNA using the immunoSEQ Assay, a bias-controlled multiplex PCR. Turning to the authors' computational methods: Nucleated cell counts per sample were estimated from amplification of reference gene primers within the assay. To quantify the absolute abundance of each unique TCRbeta CDR3 rearrangement, sequence reads were collapsed and filtered. For each sample, productive Simpson clonality was calculated as the square root of Simpson's diversity index across productive rearrangements. TCRdb re-hosts the immuneACCESS table, in-frame sequences only. Its copies lack some clones; in the studies checked, an unresolved V gene accounts for under half of them, and the cause for the rest is not known. That table gives V, J and clone size, and the DNA gave D and trimming. This sample has 200,000 to 250,000 clones in its table, and more than 80% of those were observed once. The leading ten clones occupy roughly 7.4% of the sample.

One collaborating source in Seattle enrolled patients during active infection and followed them longitudinally through the course of disease. Each collaborating institution followed its own protocols to collect whole blood in K2EDTA tubes. Collaborator samples were shipped for TCRbeta analysis as frozen whole blood, isolated PBMCs, or DNA extracted from either sample type. The clonotype originates from a woman of 80 years or more with COVID-19, enrolled during active disease. The chain links TRBV7-6 with TRBJ1-3; matching of 6 bases hints at TRBD1 as the D gene. Sequences were obtained from peripheral blood. The DNA reads TGTGCCAGCAGCTCAGGGGTGTCTAGCTCTGGAAACACCATATATTTT. This sequence encodes CASSSGVSSSGNTIYF.